The 32 T cell receptor beta chains presented below share a single source sample, sequenced in a study of CD8 T cells in Susac syndrome (dated by TCRdb to between 2018 and 2020). Libraries came from the immunoSEQ multiplex PCR assay. RNA was extracted using the RNeasy kit, and roughly 0.5 to 1 ug of the RNA was reverse transcribed with random hexamers. The public reads were quality trimmed at Q25 with fastp and then assembled into clones with MiXCR by TCRdb, keeping productive beta chains. Rows with one shared CDR3 protein collapse into an entry with the most common genes and DNA. Counted in this sample were about 76,000 distinct CDR3 sequences; approximately 95% of them appeared once. The ten most abundant clones make up more than 0.4% of the sample. Sequencing input: CD8+ T cells from PBMCs. These receptors were taken from a human donor with Susac syndrome.

The V gene is TRBV29-1, the J gene TRBJ1-1; D call uncertain. The CDR3 consists of 14 residues. Trimming removed 4 bases at V and 3 bases at J, with 15 bases between. The germline V gene has CDR1 SQVTM and CDR2 ANQGSEA. In nucleotides, the CDR3 is TGCAGCGTTGTTGCCCGAGTGTTCGACACTGAAGCTTTCTTT. Amino acids: CSVVARVFDTEAFF.

The chain joins TRBV20-1 to TRBJ1-1; a weak D match, TRBD1 (5 bases). V was clipped by 3 bases and J by 5 bases, with 16 bases between them. Germline-derived CDR1 and CDR2 are DFQATT and SNEGSKA (reference sequence). CDR3 length: 14 amino acids. Written as DNA, the CDR3 is TGCAGTGCTAGGGGGGGGTCCGCAGGGACTGAAGCTTTCTTT. Translated, it gives CSARGGSAGTEAFF.

V and J are TRBV19 and TRBJ2-7; D gene ambiguous. This CDR3 has 15 amino acids. CDR1 is LNHDA, CDR2 SQIVND, per germline (reference sequence). The V end lost 3 bases, the J end lost 0 bases, and 12 bases lay between the germline ends. The CDR3 sequence: CASSISLSSSYEQYF. CDR3 coding DNA: TGTGCCAGTAGTATTAGTCTGTCGAGCTCCTACGAGCAGTACTTC.

The rearrangement links TRBV15 to TRBJ1-1; D gene unclear. Germline lookup yields CDR1 LNHNV and CDR2 YYDKDF (reference sequence). Trimming shortened V by 0 bases and J by 8 bases, and 16 bases separated the two germline ends. This CDR3 comprises 15 residues. In DNA, the CDR3 is TGTGCCACCAGCAGAGATCTATCCCGGCTGGGCGAAGCTTTCTTT. Its translation: CATSRDLSRLGEAFF.

The chain combines TRBV30 with TRBJ1-5; no reliable D call. The V and J ends lost 4 bases and 2 bases respectively, with 18 bases between them. This CDR3 has 16 residues. Germline values: CDR1 GTSNPN, CDR2 SVGIG (reference sequence). The CDR3: CAWNEFGKSGNQPQHF. As DNA, the CDR3 is TGTGCCTGGAATGAGTTTGGGAAATCTGGCAATCAGCCCCAGCATTTT.

V usage is TRBV7-8 and J usage is TRBJ2-3; TRBD2 might be the D (5 bases). The germline V and J ends were trimmed by 1 base and 4 bases, with 18 bases remaining between them. Germline assignment: CDR1 SGHVS and CDR2 FQNEAQ. This CDR3 contains 17 residues. CDR3 sequence (DNA): TGTGCCAGCAGCTTAGGACCCCGGCCCCTGGGAGCAGATACGCAGTATTTT. Encoded protein: CASSLGPRPLGADTQYF.

This chain uses TRBV6-6 with TRBJ1-2; D unclear. CDR1 is MNHNY, CDR2 SVGAGI, per germline (reference sequence). This CDR3 has 14 amino acids. The germline V and J ends were trimmed by 10 bases and 6 bases, with 21 bases remaining between them. The CDR3 here is CAILRNARSDGYTF. Written as DNA, the CDR3 is TGTGCCATCCTCAGGAATGCACGGTCGGATGGCTACACCTTC.

This clonotype was recorded once. V gene TRBV6-1 combines with J gene TRBJ1-4; 8 nucleotides align to TRBD1. The CDR3 sequence is 16 residues long. The germline V gene encodes CDR1 MNHNS and CDR2 SASEGT. V gave up 8 bases and J gave up 8 bases; unmatched junction bases: 16. This CDR3 is CASGGHPGTGGEKLFF. The CDR3 region has the DNA TGTGCCAGCGGAGGGCATCCCGGGACAGGCGGCGAAAAACTGTTTTTT.

The chain has TRBV28 and TRBJ2-5; 8 bases are shared with TRBD2. CDR3 length equals 15 residues. The trim removed 6 bases at V and 1 base at J, leaving 7 bases unmatched. Germline-derived CDR1 and CDR2 are MDHEN and SYDVKM. DNA of the CDR3: TGTGCCAGCAGCCAAATTAGCGGGGCCCAAGAGACCCAGTACTTC. Protein sequence: CASSQISGAQETQYF.

The rearrangement links TRBV2 to TRBJ1-2; D not resolved. Trimming shortened V by 1 base and J by 6 bases, and 6 bases separated the two germline ends. Germline V gives CDR1 SNHLY, CDR2 FYNNEI. The CDR3 spans 12 residues. This CDR3 reads CASSEEGHGYTF. In DNA, the CDR3 is TGTGCCAGCAGTGAAGAAGGGCATGGCTACACCTTC. The full variable domain, completed using reference TRBV2 and TRBJ1-2, is EPEVTQTPSHQVTQMGQEVILRCVPISNHLYFYWYRQILGQKVEFLVSFYNNEISEKSEIFDDQFSVERPDGSNFTLKIRSTKLEDSAMYFCASSEEGHGYTFGSGTRLTVV.

Here the CDR3 reads CAWSVRSQNQPQHF. The CDR3 DNA reads as TGTGCCTGGAGTGTAAGGTCTCAAAATCAGCCCCAGCATTTT. The V gene is TRBV30, the J gene TRBJ1-5; D is undetermined. The CDR3 spans 14 residues. Per the germline V gene, CDR1 is GTSNPN and CDR2 is SVGIG (reference sequence). The V end was cut by 0 bases, the J end by 4 bases, with 10 bases between.

This clonotype has just one count. V usage is TRBV20-1 and J usage is TRBJ1-1; D is unresolved. Trimming removed 3 bases at V and 7 bases at J, with 30 bases between. CDR1 and CDR2 (germline): DFQATT, SNEGSKA (reference sequence). This CDR3 contains 18 residues. CDR3 DNA: TGCAGTGCTAGCGGGTTCGCCAAACACTTAACCCTCGCGGGTGAAGCTTTCTTT. Translated: CSASGFAKHLTLAGEAFF.

The V and J genes are TRBV10-3 and TRBJ2-2; no clear D. The length of the CDR3 is 12 residues. Germline V lookup: CDR1 ENHRY, CDR2 SYGVKD. V was pared by 6 bases and J by 2 bases, with 4 bases between. CDR3 sequence: CAIRGNTGELFF. The CDR3 region has the DNA TGTGCCATCAGGGGTAACACCGGGGAGCTGTTTTTT.

The V call is TRBV7-2, the J call TRBJ2-1, with 9 bases that match TRBD2. The germline CDR1 and CDR2 sequences are SGHTA and FQGNSA. The ends lost 5 bases at V and 4 bases at J; junction bases unmatched: 15. The CDR3 consists of 18 residues. In nucleotides, the CDR3 is TGTGCCAGCAGCAGCACAGGGGTAATAGCGGGAGTGTACAATGAGCAGTTCTTC. This encodes CASSSTGVIAGVYNEQFF. Drawing the rest from reference TRBV7-2 and TRBJ2-1, the complete variable domain is GAGVSQSPSNKVTEKGKDVELRCDPISGHTALYWYRQSLGQGLEFLIYFQGNSAPDKSGLPSDRFSAERTGGSVSTLTIQRTQQEDSAVYLCASSSTGVIAGVYNEQFFGPGTRLTVL.

The chain recombines TRBV7-9 with TRBJ1-2; D may be TRBD1 (5 bases). Trimming removed 7 bases from V and 6 bases from J, with 12 bases in between. Per germline, CDR1 SEHNR and CDR2 FQNEAQ (reference sequence). The CDR3 contains 12 residues. The CDR3 DNA is TGTGCCAGCACCGGGGGGGATAATGGCTACACCTTC. Translating it yields CASTGGDNGYTF.

The chain employs TRBV7-9 and TRBJ2-1; D unresolved. The CDR3 length is 15 residues. The V end lost 1 base, the J end lost 0 bases, and 7 bases lay between the germline ends. Looked up from germline, CDR1 is SEHNR and CDR2 is FQNEAQ (reference sequence). Written as DNA, the CDR3 is TGTGCCAGCAGCTTAGGAGATAGCTCCTACAATGAGCAGTTCTTC. As protein: CASSLGDSSYNEQFF.

V gene TRBV3-1 combines with J gene TRBJ1-2; possibly TRBD1 for D (5 bases). CDR3 length: 15 amino acids. Germline values: CDR1 LGHDT, CDR2 YNNKEL (reference sequence). The V and J ends lost 3 bases and 8 bases respectively, with 19 bases between them. CDR3 nucleotide sequence: TGTGCCAGCAGCCACCGCCGGGTAGGGGCTGTGGGCTACACCTTC. This translates into CASSHRRVGAVGYTF.

This clonotype appeared a single time. CDR3 residues: CASSLGGGAPDTQYF. For the CDR3, the DNA is TGTGCCAGCAGTTTGGGGGGAGGGGCCCCAGATACGCAGTATTTT. The rearrangement links TRBV28 to TRBJ2-3, with TRBD2 matching over 7 bases. Trimming at V came to 3 bases and at J to 4 bases, leaving 7 bases not matched to a gene. Germline V gives CDR1 MDHEN, CDR2 SYDVKM. This CDR3 spans 15 amino acids.

This CDR3 reads CASRSSGADTEAFF. In nucleotides, the CDR3 is TGTGCCAGCAGGTCGTCAGGGGCGGACACTGAAGCTTTCTTT. V and J are TRBV6-2 or TRBV6-3 and TRBJ1-1, with a tentative D call TRBD1 (6 bases). Germline lookup yields CDR1 MNHEY and CDR2 SVGEGT. There are 14 residues in the CDR3. Between the trimmed V and J ends, which lost 6 bases and 3 bases, there was a span of 14 bases.

V is TRBV5-1 and J is TRBJ1-2, with 8 bases identical to TRBD1. The CDR3 loop spans 14 amino acids. Germline-derived CDR1 and CDR2 are SGHRS and YFSETQ. J lost 12 bases, V lost 4 bases, and 14 bases had no gene match. The CDR3 loop is CASSLGQGGGANTF. As DNA, the CDR3 is TGCGCCAGCAGCCTCGGACAGGGCGGTGGTGCGAACACCTTC.

This sequence joins TRBV20-1 and TRBJ1-2; 11 bases are a match to TRBD1. The CDR3 has 15 amino acids. Germline CDR1 DFQATT, CDR2 SNEGSKA (reference sequence). After removal of 3 bases from V and 6 bases from J, the junction contained 9 bases not matched to a gene. The CDR3 is CSASLWDRGLDGYTF. Here the CDR3 DNA reads TGCAGTGCTAGTCTCTGGGACAGGGGGTTAGATGGCTACACCTTC.

The chain is built from TRBV20-1 and TRBJ2-7; D perhaps matches TRBD1 (6 bases). Per the germline V gene, CDR1 is DFQATT and CDR2 is SNEGSKA (reference sequence). The V end lost 6 bases, the J end lost 0 bases, and 12 bases lay between the germline ends. This CDR3 spans 13 amino acids. The CDR3 sequence: CSARDTGSYEQYF. In DNA, the CDR3 is TGCAGTGCGAGGGACACGGGCTCCTACGAGCAGTACTTC.

The chain is built from TRBV6-6 and TRBJ2-3, with D tentatively TRBD1 (5 bases). This CDR3 comprises 15 residues. V gave up 0 bases and J gave up 0 bases, with 7 bases separating them. The V gene's germline CDR1 is MNHNY and CDR2 SVGAGI (reference sequence). The CDR3 loop is CASSYSAGSTDTQYF. In nucleotides, the CDR3 is TGTGCCAGCAGTTACTCGGCAGGGAGCACAGATACGCAGTATTTT.

This chain uses TRBV19 with TRBJ1-4; TRBD1 matches at 8 bases. This CDR3 is built from 16 residues. The J segment lost 1 base and the V segment lost 7 bases, leaving 8 bases of the junction unmatched. Germline CDR1 is LNHDA and CDR2 is SQIVND (reference sequence). This CDR3 reads CASNPETGGTNEKLFF. The CDR3 DNA reads TGTGCCAGTAATCCGGAAACAGGGGGAACTAATGAAAAACTGTTTTTT.

V gene TRBV28 combines with J gene TRBJ2-1, with a tentative D call TRBD1 (6 bases). The germline V and J ends were trimmed by 4 bases and 2 bases, with 15 bases remaining between them. The CDR3 contains 16 residues. Per germline, CDR1 MDHEN and CDR2 SYDVKM. Here the CDR3 reads CASSSPNRVPYNEQFF. The CDR3 nucleotides are TGTGCCAGCAGTTCCCCAAACAGGGTTCCCTACAATGAGCAGTTCTTC.

The chain links TRBV9 to TRBJ1-1; D is perhaps TRBD1 (6 bases). The CDR3 consists of 14 residues. Germline V gene lookup returns CDR1 SGDLS and CDR2 YYNGEE. Trimming cost V 0 bases and J 2 bases, with 8 bases left between them. CDR3 protein: CASSVGRGNTEAFF. In nucleotides, the CDR3 is TGTGCCAGCAGCGTAGGCAGGGGCAACACTGAAGCTTTCTTT.

The rearrangement uses TRBV6-2 or TRBV6-3 and TRBJ2-2, with a weak D call TRBD1 (6 bases). The CDR3 runs to 14 residues. CDR1 MNHEY and CDR2 SVGEGT come from the germline V gene. Trimming pared 6 bases from V and 3 bases from J, leaving 11 bases between. The CDR3 loop is CASSRHRDTGELFF. DNA for the CDR3: TGTGCCAGCAGCCGACACAGGGACACCGGGGAGCTGTTTTTT.

The J gene is TRBJ2-5, the V gene TRBV10-3; a weak D match, TRBD2 (6 bases). The germline V and J ends were trimmed by 8 bases and 5 bases, with 12 bases remaining between them. Germline CDR1 is ENHRY and CDR2 is SYGVKD. The CDR3 has 12 amino acids. The CDR3 DNA follows: TGTGCCATCGGAGGGGATGGGGAGACCCAGTACTTC. Its translation is CAIGGDGETQYF.

The CDR3 is CASSLDWTKETQYF. The CDR3 nucleotides read TGTGCCAGCAGCTTAGATTGGACAAAAGAGACCCAGTACTTC. The genes are TRBV7-8 and TRBJ2-5, with D perhaps matching TRBD1 (5 bases). Germline V gives CDR1 SGHVS, CDR2 FQNEAQ. This CDR3 has 14 residues. Trimming took 1 base from V and 3 from J, leaving 9 bases between them.

This chain links TRBV4-3 with TRBJ2-3; D uncertain. Trimming took off 0 bases at V and 2 bases at J, with 9 bases between the two ends. CDR3 size: 15 residues. The germline V gene has CDR1 LGHNA and CDR2 YSLEER. The DNA for the CDR3 is TGCGCCAGCAGCCAAGAAGTAGGAACCACAGATACGCAGTATTTT. Its translation is CASSQEVGTTDTQYF.

This rearrangement joins TRBV27 to TRBJ1-6; D is unclear. Germline values: CDR1 MNHEY, CDR2 SMNVEV (reference sequence). There are 15 residues in the CDR3. V lost 4 bases to trimming and J lost 0 bases, with 7 bases between them. The CDR3 sequence: CASSSLSSYNSPLHF. DNA of the CDR3: TGTGCCAGCAGTTCGTTGAGCTCCTATAATTCACCCCTCCACTTT.

J is TRBJ2-1 and V is TRBV5-4; TRBD2 aligns across 8 bases. V dropped 1 base and J dropped 6; count of bases not matched to a gene: 6. Germline V lookup: CDR1 SGHNT, CDR2 YYREEE (reference sequence). CDR3 length: 15 residues. The CDR3 bases are TGTGCCAGCAGCTTGTCGGGAGGGCCGGGCAATGAGCAGTTCTTC. Protein product: CASSLSGGPGNEQFF.